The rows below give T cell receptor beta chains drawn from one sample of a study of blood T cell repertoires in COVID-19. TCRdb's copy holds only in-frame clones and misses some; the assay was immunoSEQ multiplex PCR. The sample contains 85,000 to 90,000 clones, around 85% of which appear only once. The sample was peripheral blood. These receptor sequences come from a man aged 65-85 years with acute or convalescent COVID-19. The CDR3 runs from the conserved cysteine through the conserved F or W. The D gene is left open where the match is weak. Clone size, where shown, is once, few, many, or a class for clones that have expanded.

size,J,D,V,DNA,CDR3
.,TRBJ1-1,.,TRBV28,TGTGCCAGCAGTTTACCAGGGTGGACTGAAGCTTTCTTT,CASSLPGWTEAFF
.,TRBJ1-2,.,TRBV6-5,TGTGCCAGCAGTTACTCGAGCGAATATGGCTACACCTTC,CASSYSSEYGYTF
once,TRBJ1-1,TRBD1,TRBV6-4,TGTGCCAGCAGTCCCACCCCCCAGGGGGCGCCGGGGACTGAAGCTTTCTTT,CASSPTPQGAPGTEAFF
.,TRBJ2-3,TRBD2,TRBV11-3,TGTGCCAGCAGCCTTACTAGCGGGGTCACAGATACGCAGTATTTT,CASSLTSGVTDTQYF
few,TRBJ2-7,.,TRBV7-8,TGTGCCAGCAGCTTAAATATCGGGAAGAGCTCCTACGAGCAGTACTTC,CASSLNIGKSSYEQYF
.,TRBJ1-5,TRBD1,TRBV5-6,TGTGCCAGCAGCTTCAGGGGGCACAATCAGCCCCAGCATTTT,CASSFRGHNQPQHF
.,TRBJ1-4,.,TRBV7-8,TGTGCCAGCAGCTTACTCCGGACAGAACGAATATCGAGTAATGAAAAACTGTTTTTT,CASSLLRTERISSNEKLFF
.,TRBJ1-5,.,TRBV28,TGTGCCAGCAGCTACCCCGTCCATGCCCGCAATCAGCCCCAGCATTTT,CASSYPVHARNQPQHF
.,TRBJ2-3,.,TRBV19,TGTGCCAGTAGTCAAGCGAGAAAGTTGGCAGATACGCAGTATTTT,CASSQARKLADTQYF
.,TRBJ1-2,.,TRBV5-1,TGCGCCAGCAGCTTGGAAACAAACTATGGCTACACCTTC,CASSLETNYGYTF
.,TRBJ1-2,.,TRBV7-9,TGTGCCAGCAGCTTAGACAGATATGGCTACACCTTC,CASSLDRYGYTF
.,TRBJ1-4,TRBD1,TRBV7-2,TGTGCCAGCAGCGTCTCAATTGGGACAGGGCATGAAAAACTGTTTTTT,CASSVSIGTGHEKLFF
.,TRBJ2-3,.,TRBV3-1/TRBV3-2,TGTGCCAGCAGTGCGACTCCGTTTAGCACAGATACGCAGTATTTT,CASSATPFSTDTQYF
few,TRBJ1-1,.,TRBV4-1,TGCGCCAGCAGCCAAGGGAGAATTCCCACTGAAGCTTTCTTT,CASSQGRIPTEAFF
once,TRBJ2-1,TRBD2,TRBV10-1,TGCGCCAGCGGCTTAGCGGGGGGAAATGAGCAGTTCTTC,CASGLAGGNEQFF
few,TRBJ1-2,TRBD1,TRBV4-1,TGCGCCAGCAACCAAGATATTAGGATCAGGGGGGCCTATGGCTACACCTTC,CASNQDIRIRGAYGYTF
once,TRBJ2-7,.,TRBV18,TGTGCCAGCTCACCAGTAGGGCGCGGGGGCCATACCTCCTACGAGCAGTACTTC,CASSPVGRGGHTSYEQYF